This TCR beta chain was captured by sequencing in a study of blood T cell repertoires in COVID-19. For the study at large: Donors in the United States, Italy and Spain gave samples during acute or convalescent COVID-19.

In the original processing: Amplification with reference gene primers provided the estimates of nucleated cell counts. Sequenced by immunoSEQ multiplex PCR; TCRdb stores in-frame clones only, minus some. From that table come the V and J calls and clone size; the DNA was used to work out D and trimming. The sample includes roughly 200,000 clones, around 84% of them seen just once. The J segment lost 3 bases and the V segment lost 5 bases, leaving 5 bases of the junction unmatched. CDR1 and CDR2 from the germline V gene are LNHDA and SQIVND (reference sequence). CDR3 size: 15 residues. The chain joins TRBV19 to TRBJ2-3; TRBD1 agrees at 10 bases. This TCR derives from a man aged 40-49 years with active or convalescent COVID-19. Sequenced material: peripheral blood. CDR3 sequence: CASSLGQGWTDTQYF. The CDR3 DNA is TGTGCCAGTAGTTTGGGACAGGGGTGGACAGATACGCAGTATTTT.